This T cell receptor beta chain was sequenced for a study of blood T cells in healthy people across ages. Study summary: Template switching retrieved approximately one barcoded beta molecule for each two T cells.

As to this clonotype: Its antigen is not known.

The study, taken as a whole, reports: A greater number of naive CD4+ cells and higher diversity distinguished long-lived donors from aged donors.

A second PCR of 7 to 11 cycles used a sample-barcoded 5' primer and a J-beta primer mix. TCRdb fed the 5' RACE reads into MiXCR, producing one record per CDR3 protein. The table records approximately 800,000 distinct CDR3 sequences, 53% of them present only once. The CDR3 covers 15 residues. Germline V CDR1 and CDR2: SGHRS, YFSETQ. Trimming cost V 2 bases and J 7 bases; bases outside gene matches: 7. The donors, all healthy, were Caucasians living in Russia, aged roughly 6 to 100. Isolated PBMCs totaled at least 6 million in each sample. The receptor comes from an older man in good health. The specimen was blood. The V gene is TRBV5-1, the J gene TRBJ2-1, with 9 nucleotides matching TRBD1. CDR3 coding DNA: TGCGCCAGCAGCTTTTCGGACAGGGGAGGTAATGAGCAGTTCTTC. Translation: CASSFSDRGGNEQFF.